The 27 T cell receptor beta chains given below trace back to one sample, sequenced in a study of T cell responses to AZD1222 COVID-19 vaccine (dated by TCRdb to about 2021). The method was the immunoSEQ multiplex PCR assay. In its TCRdb copy, this immuneACCESS table keeps in-frame sequences only and misses some clones. Where compared with another copy, unresolved V genes explain less than half of these, and the others have no known cause. The sample profile shows roughly 130,000 clones; approximately 90% of them were found once. The ten largest account for 1.5% to 2% of the sample. What this sample's time point label stands for: baseline before first vaccination. The sequencing used peripheral blood, collected on day 0 of AZD1222 vaccination. The origin of the receptors is an adult in good health.

The rearrangement joins TRBV2 to TRBJ2-1, with TRBD2 matching over 10 bases. The V gene end was trimmed by 7 bases and the J gene end by 6 bases; junction bases not matched to a gene: 6. This CDR3 has 14 residues. Per the germline V gene, CDR1 is SNHLY and CDR2 is FYNNEI. CDR3 sequence (DNA): TGTGCCAGCATGGCGCTAGCGGGGGTCAATGAGCAGTTCTTC. Residues: CASMALAGVNEQFF.

This chain joins TRBV28 and TRBJ1-6; D ambiguous. The germline gives CDR1 MDHEN, CDR2 SYDVKM. V gave up 6 bases and J gave up 4 bases, with 4 bases separating them. The CDR3 length is 12 residues. DNA for the CDR3: TGTGCCAGCAGGGGATATAATTCACCCCTCCACTTT. Its translation: CASRGYNSPLHF.

This clone was counted between two and nine times. The CDR3 DNA sequence: TGTGCCAGCAGTGCGGGACTAGCGGGGGACAATGAGCAGTTCTTC. As protein: CASSAGLAGDNEQFF. The gene calls are TRBV6-4 and TRBJ2-1, with 14 bases matching TRBD2. Germline loops: CDR1 MRHNA, CDR2 SNTAGT. The CDR3 sequence is 15 residues long. Losses at the gene ends were 4 bases for V and 5 bases for J; bases not matched to a gene: 1.

V and J are TRBV6-5 and TRBJ2-3; a possible D gene is TRBD2 (7 bases). This CDR3 has 15 amino acids. The germline CDR1 and CDR2 sequences are MNHEY and SVGAGI. The germline V and J ends were trimmed by 7 bases and 4 bases, with 18 bases remaining between them. The CDR3 loop reads CASTGDWGGADTQYF. CDR3 nucleotide sequence: TGTGCCAGCACCGGGGATTGGGGGGGCGCAGATACGCAGTATTTT.

This sequence joins TRBV5-1 and TRBJ1-3; no clear D. Germline CDR1 SGHRS, CDR2 YFSETQ. The CDR3 runs to 14 residues. Trimming pared 3 bases from V and 2 bases from J, leaving 9 bases between. This chain's CDR3 is CASSSAGAGNTIYF. In DNA form, the CDR3 reads TGCGCCAGCAGCTCCGCGGGAGCTGGAAACACCATATATTTT.

This clone has only one observation. The gene calls are TRBV10-3 and TRBJ2-1, with 9 positions matching TRBD2. The germline gives CDR1 ENHRY, CDR2 SYGVKD. There are 14 residues in the CDR3. Trimming took 6 bases from V and 7 from J; bases not matched to a gene: 7. CDR3 residues: CAIRDSGRRNEQFF. The CDR3 nucleotides read TGTGCCATCAGAGATAGCGGGAGAAGGAATGAGCAGTTCTTC.

This rearrangement joins TRBV2 to TRBJ1-2, with D unresolved. The CDR3 runs 10 residues. The germline CDR1 and CDR2 sequences are SNHLY and FYNNEI. V shed 7 bases and J shed 11 bases, with 11 bases lying between them. CDR3 nucleotide sequence: TGTGCCAGCAAAGTTCTTGGGTACACCTTC. This gives the protein CASKVLGYTF.

This clone has just one count. The chain is built from TRBV2 and TRBJ2-3, with a tentative D call TRBD2 (6 bases). This CDR3 comprises 15 residues. With 7 bases removed from V and 6 bases from J, the gap between germline ends came to 20 bases. Germline CDR1 SNHLY, CDR2 FYNNEI. The CDR3 DNA is TGTGCCAGCACCCCCGGGACTCAACCGACGGATACGCAGTATTTT. Its translation is CASTPGTQPTDTQYF. The variable domain in full, completed from reference TRBV2 and TRBJ2-3, reads EPEVTQTPSHQVTQMGQEVILRCVPISNHLYFYWYRQILGQKVEFLVSFYNNEISEKSEIFDDQFSVERPDGSNFTLKIRSTKLEDSAMYFCASTPGTQPTDTQYFGPGTRLTVL.

This clone was counted a few times. The chain joins TRBV6-2 or TRBV6-3 to TRBJ1-2, with D maybe TRBD1 (6 bases). The CDR3 covers 14 residues. V was cut by 5 bases and J by 2 bases, with 12 bases left in between. CDR1 is MNHEY, CDR2 SVGEGT, per germline. The CDR3 bases are TGTGCCAGCAGTCTACAGGGTAGGAACTATGGCTACACCTTC. Its translation is CASSLQGRNYGYTF.

V is TRBV4-1 and J is TRBJ2-7, with D maybe TRBD2 (7 bases). The CDR3 runs 15 residues. V dropped 0 bases and J dropped 6 bases, with 15 bases sitting between them. Germline V lookup: CDR1 MGHRA, CDR2 YSYEKL. DNA of the CDR3: TGCGCCAGCAGCCAAGAAGGGGGGGACGTCTCCGAGCAGTACTTC. Encoded protein: CASSQEGGDVSEQYF.

The chain joins TRBV6-2 or TRBV6-3 to TRBJ2-5; 9 bases line up with TRBD2. Germline CDR1 reads MNHEY; CDR2 reads SVGEGT. J was trimmed by 0 bases and V by 1 base; bases with no gene match: 3. This CDR3 is 16 amino acids long. CDR3 DNA: TGTGCCAGCAGTTACTTGGCTAGCGGGGACCAAGAGACCCAGTACTTC. Translating gives CASSYLASGDQETQYF.

The chain carries TRBV5-1 and TRBJ1-5; maybe TRBD1 (5 bases). V was pared by 0 bases and J by 4 bases, with 11 bases between. CDR1 SGHRS and CDR2 YFSETQ come from the germline V gene. The CDR3 sequence is 15 residues long. CDR3 sequence (DNA): TGCGCCAGCAGCTTGGTATCAGGGTGGAATCAGCCCCAGCATTTT. Translated: CASSLVSGWNQPQHF.

The V call is TRBV5-4, the J call TRBJ2-3; 9 bases map to TRBD2. J gave up 5 bases and V 7 bases, and 11 bases lay outside the gene matches. Germline CDR1 and CDR2: SGHNT and YYREEE (reference sequence). The CDR3 loop spans 15 amino acids. The CDR3 sequence is CASFRASGVGDTQYF. Here the CDR3 DNA reads TGTGCCAGCTTCCGGGCTAGCGGGGTGGGAGATACGCAGTATTTT.

The chain has TRBV7-2 and TRBJ1-2; D remains unclear. Trimming pared 5 bases from V and 8 bases from J, leaving 18 bases between. CDR1 SGHTA and CDR2 FQGNSA come from the germline V gene. This CDR3 region has 14 residues. In DNA form, the CDR3 reads TGTGCCAGCAGCCCTCCGGGAGGTTGGAGCGGCTACACCTTC. This gives the protein CASSPPGGWSGYTF. Filled out from reference TRBV7-2 and TRBJ1-2, the complete variable domain reads GAGVSQSPSNKVTEKGKDVELRCDPISGHTALYWYRQSLGQGLEFLIYFQGNSAPDKSGLPSDRFSAERTGGSVSTLTIQRTQQEDSAVYLCASSPPGGWSGYTFGSGTRLTVV.

The V and J genes are TRBV7-8 and TRBJ2-7; maybe TRBD2 (5 bases). Germline-derived CDR1 and CDR2 are SGHVS and FQNEAQ. This CDR3 has 15 amino acids. V was trimmed by 5 bases and J by 4 bases, leaving 18 bases between them. CDR3 residues: CASSRLAGITYEQYF. In nucleotides, the CDR3 is TGTGCCAGCAGCAGGTTAGCCGGGATCACATACGAGCAGTACTTC.

The V call is TRBV5-1, the J call TRBJ2-7; D is tentatively TRBD1 or TRBD2 (6 bases each). Trimming stripped 2 bases from V and 2 bases from J, with 11 bases between. This CDR3 is 14 amino acids long. CDR1 SGHRS and CDR2 YFSETQ come from the germline V gene. CDR3 region: CASSLSGATYEQYF. The CDR3 coding sequence is TGCGCCAGCAGCTTATCGGGGGCTACCTACGAGCAGTACTTC.

This chain links TRBV6-5 with TRBJ1-3; D gene unclear. Trimming removed 2 bases from V and 3 bases from J, with 5 bases in between. The CDR3 consists of 13 residues. The germline V gene encodes CDR1 MNHEY and CDR2 SVGAGI. The CDR3 reads CASSYEGGNTIYF. The CDR3 DNA reads TGTGCCAGCAGTTACGAGGGTGGAAACACCATATATTTT.

The rearrangement uses TRBV19 and TRBJ1-2, with a weak D call TRBD1 (5 bases). The CDR3 is made up of 14 amino acids. In germline, CDR1 is LNHDA, CDR2 SQIVND (reference sequence). The V end was cut by 7 bases, the J end by 12 bases, with 24 bases between. CDR3 loop: CASTTLQNAGTHTF. DNA of the CDR3: TGTGCCAGTACCACCCTTCAAAACGCAGGGACTCACACCTTC.

The gene calls are TRBV9 and TRBJ1-3, with unresolved D. The germline V and J ends were trimmed by 0 bases and 0 bases, with 10 bases remaining between them. Germline values: CDR1 SGDLS, CDR2 YYNGEE. The CDR3 runs to 16 residues. The chain's CDR3 is CASSVASGDSGNTIYF. CDR3 nucleotide sequence: TGTGCCAGCAGCGTAGCGTCGGGCGACTCTGGAAACACCATATATTTT.

The chain combines TRBV3-1 (or the pseudogene TRBV3-2) with TRBJ2-1; 9 bases are a match to TRBD1. Trimming at V came to 6 bases and at J to 7 bases, leaving 10 bases not matched to a gene. From germline, CDR1 is LGHDT and CDR2 YNNKEL (reference sequence). The CDR3 is 15 residues long. The CDR3, as DNA: TGTGCCAGCAGTAAAACCGGGACAGGGACTAATGAGCAGTTCTTC. It encodes CASSKTGTGTNEQFF.

The gene calls are TRBV5-1 and TRBJ2-7; D is perhaps TRBD1 or TRBD2 (5 bases each). V was clipped by 5 bases and J by 9 bases, with 18 bases between them. This CDR3 contains 13 residues. CDR1 and CDR2 from the germline V gene are SGHRS and YFSETQ. Written as DNA, the CDR3 is TGCGCCAGCAGGGGTCCCAACGAGGGGTGGCAGTACTTC. Translating gives CASRGPNEGWQYF.

The chain joins TRBV7-2 to TRBJ2-3; D unresolved. CDR1 and CDR2 from the germline V gene are SGHTA and FQGNSA. The germline V and J ends were trimmed by 5 bases and 0 bases, with 12 bases remaining between them. This CDR3 region has 15 residues. The CDR3 DNA reads TGTGCCAGCAGCCCAGGATACCTTAGCACAGATACGCAGTATTTT. This sequence encodes CASSPGYLSTDTQYF.

This clone was seen more than once but under ten times. The chain is built from TRBV19 and TRBJ2-1; 7 bases are shared with TRBD1. V was clipped by 5 bases and J by 1 base; unmatched bases: 5. The CDR3 length is 15 residues. Germline CDR1 is LNHDA and CDR2 is SQIVND (reference sequence). CDR3 DNA sequence: TGTGCCAGTAGTCCTCAGGGGGTGTCCTACAATGAGCAGTTCTTC. Translating it yields CASSPQGVSYNEQFF.

The rearrangement joins TRBV5-4 to TRBJ1-1; D is ambiguous. The V gene lost 0 bases and the J gene lost 5 bases, with 11 bases spanning the gap. The germline gives CDR1 SGHNT, CDR2 YYREEE (reference sequence). The CDR3 runs 14 residues. DNA for the CDR3: TGTGCCAGCAGCTTGGAGTCGGGTCGAACTGAAGCTTTCTTT. Translated: CASSLESGRTEAFF.

The J gene is TRBJ2-1, the V gene TRBV10-1; 7 positions agree with TRBD2. V trimming: 5 bases; J trimming: 5 bases; junction bases outside the gene matches: 3. The CDR3 totals 13 residues. From germline, CDR1 is WNHNN and CDR2 SYGVQD (reference sequence). CDR3 in amino acids: CASSRGLDNEQFF. In DNA form, the CDR3 reads TGCGCCAGCAGTCGTGGACTAGACAATGAGCAGTTCTTC.

V is TRBV9 and J is TRBJ1-3; D is possibly TRBD1 (5 bases). Trimming took 3 bases from V and 1 from J, leaving 8 bases between them. Germline loops: CDR1 SGDLS, CDR2 YYNGEE. The CDR3 has 14 residues. CDR3 region: CASSARGSGNTIYF. The CDR3 bases are TGTGCCAGCAGCGCCCGGGGGTCTGGAAACACCATATATTTT.

This chain connects TRBV5-6 to TRBJ2-1, with 8 positions matching TRBD1. The CDR3 consists of 15 residues. J lost 9 bases, V lost 2 bases, and 10 bases had no gene match. CDR1 SGHDT and CDR2 YYEEEE come from the germline V gene. CDR3 residues: CASSLVQGAQGEQFF. DNA of the CDR3: TGTGCCAGCAGCTTAGTCCAGGGGGCGCAAGGTGAGCAGTTCTTC.